The entry that follows covers one TCR beta chain sequence. Its antigen is undetermined. The data belong to a study of blood T cells in healthy people across ages. Whole-study findings and limits: The unsorted PBMCs prevented any conclusive comparison of naive versus antigen-experienced cells.

A second PCR of about 7 to 11 cycles used a sample-barcoded 5' primer and a J-beta primer mix. TCRdb ran MiXCR on the 5' RACE reads and lists one entry per CDR3 protein. The table includes 700,000 to 900,000 distinct CDR3 sequences, 53% detected once. Sequenced sample: blood. The origin of this receptor is a man older than 75 in good health.

The DNA for the CDR3 is TGTGCCAGCAGCCAAGACAAGGCCGGCGCAGTCCCTTACGAGCAGTACTTC. Protein product: CASSQDKAGAVPYEQYF. The genes are TRBV4-2 and TRBJ2-7; D ambiguous. V was trimmed by 0 bases and J by 4 bases, leaving 19 bases between them. The CDR3 runs 17 residues. Germline V gene data show CDR1 as LGHNA and CDR2 as YNFKEQ.